The present T cell receptor beta chain was sequenced within a study of cytomegalovirus exposure and HLA in healthy donors. Findings and limits, study-wide: Researchers catalogued about 150 TCR beta chains as cytomegalovirus-associated. First-cohort TCR clusters tended to co-occur in the approximately 120 validation repertoires, a later analysis found.

Data came from immunoSEQ multiplex PCR; TCRdb stores just in-frame clones and leaves some out. Altogether about 310,000 clones are present, approximately 86% being singletons, with the ten largest covering approximately 0.9%. With respect to this clone: What it binds is not known.

Sequencing was done on a sample of PBMCs. The clonotype comes from a young man in good health and CMV-seronegative.

Here the CDR3 DNA reads TGTGCCAGCAGTTACTCAGGGACAGGCACAGATACGCAGTATTTT. It encodes CASSYSGTGTDTQYF. V is TRBV6-5 and J is TRBJ2-3, with 7 bases matching TRBD1. V trimming: 0 bases; J trimming: 1 base; junction bases outside the gene matches: 1. The CDR3 sequence is 15 residues long. Looked up from germline, CDR1 is MNHEY and CDR2 is SVGAGI.